This TCR beta chain was documented in a study of blood T cells in healthy people across ages. The CDR3 sequence is 15 residues long. Germline-derived CDR1 and CDR2 are MNHEY and SMNVEV (reference sequence). This clonotype was seen more than once but under ten times. Its antigen remains unknown. Points from the study as a whole: Unsorted PBMCs blocked a conclusive comparison of naive and antigen-experienced cells. Possibly confounding the expanded clonotype changes was the fact that donor CMV status was unknown. Age brought a roughly linear fall in TCR beta diversity measured per million T cells. Total diversity from one million sequenced T cells was likely underestimated.

The second PCR ran about 6 to 11 cycles with a sample-barcoded 5' primer and J-beta primers. Each CDR3 protein is one row after TCRdb ran MiXCR on the 5' RACE reads. The profile shows around 1,000,000 distinct CDR3 sequences, about 23% of them singletons. This sample was also put to use in a study of T cells of mothers and their children.

The chain couples TRBV27 to TRBJ2-1; D unclear. The end of the DNA is better explained by TRBJ2-5, so the J call may be wrong. Material for sequencing was blood. The clonotype was recovered from a girl aged 2 to 9 in good health. CDR3 nucleotide sequence: TGTGCCAGCAGCCCTATCTTGGCGTACAAAGAGACCCAGTACTTC. It yields the protein CASSPILAYKETQYF.